This TCR beta chain was observed in a study of identifying expanded T cells in peripheral blood (dated by TCRdb to between 2018 and 2021). For context, the study as a whole: Separate aliquots of the same genomic DNA pool were sequenced to produce technical replicates, and four replicates were compared in pairs.

The immunoSEQ Assay, which relies on bias-controlled multiplex PCR amplification of genomic DNA, was used to profile TCRbeta CDR3 regions. Per the source publication's procedure: The absolute abundance of each unique TCRbeta CDR3 region was quantified after sequences were collapsed and filtered. Differential abundance was tested with two models: a binomial (Fisher-equivalent) model and a beta-binomial model that adds time-dependent variance fitted from healthy donors. Any clone with fewer than 5 combined templates was excluded, and a clone was called differentially abundant if its Benjamini-Hochberg FDR was below 0.01. Using the form v = (b*log(k)+a)^2, the beta-binomial variance was modeled as a function of the total template count across the two samples. TCRdb holds this immuneACCESS table with in-frame rearrangements only. Some clones are missing; in checked studies, unresolved V genes explain under half, and the rest has no known cause. D and trimming were read from the DNA, whereas the V and J calls and clone size are those reported in that table. In all, the sample holds about 58,000 clones, and roughly four fifths of those were seen once. The ten largest clones take up approximately 19% of the sample.

During the collection period, no infections or other immune events were recorded for the healthy donors. Time-dependent variance in a beta-binomial model of T-cell clone differential abundance was calibrated using healthy-donor blood repertoires as a training cohort. The training cohort comprised approximately 10 healthy donors, 3 female and 7 male. Donor ages ranged from about 25 to 64 years, with an average of around 45 years. Whole blood was collected from each healthy donor at three time points spaced two weeks apart and obtained from a commercial supplier. Genomic DNA was extracted from unsorted whole blood for immunosequencing. What the research found in general, with its limitations: Variance in clone template counts between approximately two-week samples significantly increased with total template count across all healthy donors. The binomial model flagged around 1.1 differentially abundant clones between technical replicates, compared with about 16 over two weeks and 19 over around four weeks. The authors expected that over much longer intervals, such as months to years, biological variance in healthy repertoires might increase even further. Across all healthy-donor time intervals, the beta-binomial model significantly cut both the number of clones called differentially abundant and the false-positive rate.

For this chain, trimming is 5 bases at the V end and 1 base at the J end, and the number of junction bases without a gene match is 4. The CDR3 contains 15 residues, cysteine and phenylalanine counted. CDR3 DNA is the only sequence kept; it has 45 bases, read in frame from the first base. CDR1 and CDR2 were assigned from the germline V gene (reference sequence) as PRHDT and FYEKMQ. Points on this clone: Its antigen is still unknown. Base qualities are missing; no much larger clone stands one base away.

This clonotype originated in a person between 18 and 69 years old in good health. Input material: blood. The rearrangement combines TRBV13 with TRBJ2-1, with 8 bases matching TRBD1. CDR3 sequence: CASSAGQASYNEQFF. The DNA sequence is TGTGCCAGCAGCGCGGGACAGGCTTCCTACAATGAGCAGTTCTTC.